Listed below are T cell receptor beta chains from one sample, sequenced in a study of T cell repertoires in cytomegalovirus infection. Antigen specificity for these receptors is unknown. Each CDR3 protein is one row after TCRdb ran MiXCR on the reads. The table records around 750,000 distinct CDR3 sequences, 30% to 35% of them present only once. The source material was cultured CD8+ T cells from PBMCs, sampled from culture after CMV antigen stimulation. The source is a human donor in good health (CMV status not recorded). Some clones in this sample may be carry-over from other donors' samples. The CDR3 runs from the conserved cysteine through the conserved F or W. The D gene is left open where the match is weak. Rows give clone size only sometimes, using once, few, many, or a class for an expanded clone.

D	V	J	size	DNA	CDR3
TRBD1	TRBV19	TRBJ2-6	few	TGTGCCAGTAGTAGCGGACAGGGGTACGGGGCCAACGTCCTGACTTTC	CASSSGQGYGANVLTF
NA	TRBV6-2/TRBV6-3	TRBJ2-5	NA	TGTGCCAGCACCCCAGCAGGGGACGCAGAGACCCAGTACTTC	CASTPAGDAETQYF
NA	TRBV7-2	TRBJ2-3	many	TGTGCCAGCAGCTTCTCCAGGGGCGGGGTCTTCACAGATACGCAGTATTTT	CASSFSRGGVFTDTQYF
NA	TRBV7-2	TRBJ2-3	many	TGTGCCAGCAGCTTTAGTCGAGCTAGCACAGATACGCAGTATTTT	CASSFSRASTDTQYF
NA	TRBV5-5	TRBJ1-6	few	TGTGCCAGCAGCTTGGACGGGCTCTCCTATAATTCACCCCTCCACTTT	CASSLDGLSYNSPLHF
NA	TRBV11-2	TRBJ2-1	NA	TGTGCCAGCAGCTTAGATCTGGCCAGCTCCTACAATGAGCAGTTCTTC	CASSLDLASSYNEQFF
NA	TRBV7-2	TRBJ1-1	many	TGTGCCAGCAGCCCCGGGCCGATTTTGAACACTGAAGCTTTCTTT	CASSPGPILNTEAFF
NA	TRBV7-2	TRBJ2-5	many	TGTGCCAGCACCCTGCCCACCGGGGGTAATACGGAGACCCAGTACTTC	CASTLPTGGNTETQYF
TRBD1	TRBV5-1	TRBJ1-4	NA	TGCGCCAGCAGCTTAGGGACAGTGGCTAATGAAAAACTGTTTTTT	CASSLGTVANEKLFF
TRBD2	TRBV7-6	TRBJ2-3	NA	TGTGCCAGCAGCTTAAAGGGCCCGAGTAGCGGGAGCACAGATACGCAGTATTTT	CASSLKGPSSGSTDTQYF
NA	TRBV29-1	TRBJ1-4	NA	TGCAGCGGACAGTTTCTTGGGACGGGCGAGAAACTGTTTTTT	CSGQFLGTGEKLFF
TRBD2	TRBV7-3	TRBJ2-3	few	TGTGCCAGCAGCTTAATCTTTAGCGGGGGGGATACGCAGTATTTT	CASSLIFSGGDTQYF
NA	TRBV9	TRBJ2-3	few	TGTGCCAGCAGCGTAGCACAGGGTAGCCGCACAGATACGCAGTATTTT	CASSVAQGSRTDTQYF